In this sample, the clone carrying this T cell receptor (beta chain) turned up a few times. Preparation of the TCRbeta library was carried out with unique molecular identifiers. TCRdb independently ran MiXCR on the PCR reads; one entry per CDR3 protein. This table has roughly 500,000 distinct CDR3 sequences, approximately 32% appearing once. This entry belongs to a study of T-cell reconstitution after alpha-beta-depleted transplantation in children. The V gene end was trimmed by 8 bases and the J gene end by 0 bases; junction bases not matched to a gene: 7. The CDR3 runs 15 residues. The TCR was taken from a human donor who donated a stem cell graft to a child with aplastic anemia. The sequencing used PBMCs from the stem cell graft donor, collected from the stem cell graft. The rearrangement links TRBV12-3 or TRBV12-4 to TRBJ2-1, with 7 bases aligning to TRBD2. This chain's CDR3 is CASGAGESSYNEQFF. In DNA, the CDR3 is TGTGCCAGCGGGGCGGGGGAAAGCTCCTACAATGAGCAGTTCTTC.